The table lists the clone carrying this TCR beta chain with a few counts. Antigen: not known. The length of the CDR3 is 13 residues. The germline gives CDR1 ENHRY, CDR2 SYGVKD. J gave up 7 bases and V 8 bases, and 7 bases lay outside the gene matches. This entry belongs to a study of cytomegalovirus exposure and HLA in healthy donors. Broader study findings: For most TCR beta V segments, an earlier analysis put the productive rate at about 87% or about 30% of the time.

In the PCR, 60 Vbeta and 13 Jbeta primers were used. This table comes from immunoSEQ multiplex PCR, and its TCRdb copy is limited to in-frame clones, with some not included. Of some 170,000 clones listed, roughly four fifths were seen once; the top ten hold 3%. The V call is TRBV10-3, the J call TRBJ1-5, with TRBD1 identical over 8 bases. Sequencing used PBMCs. This clonotype was sampled from a woman aged 45-65 years in good health and CMV-seropositive. CDR3 in amino acids: CAIGVDREQPQHF. CDR3 in DNA: TGTGCCATCGGAGTGGACAGGGAACAGCCCCAGCATTTT.